Below are 10 T cell receptor beta chains sequenced from a single sample in a study of blood T cell repertoires in COVID-19. The data were produced by immunoSEQ multiplex PCR, yet TCRdb's version contains in-frame clones alone and is incomplete. The table shows some 350,000 clones, with around 87% occurring only once. Input material: PBMCs or T cells enriched from blood (not recorded which). Every receptor here comes from a woman in her twenties or thirties who had recovered from COVID-19.

The chain joins TRBV30 to TRBJ1-3; TRBD1 matches 7 bases. The CDR3 totals 12 residues. Per the germline V gene, CDR1 is GTSNPN and CDR2 is SVGIG (reference sequence). CDR3 bases: TGTGCGTTGACAGGGTTCGGAAACACCATATATTTT. This translates into CALTGFGNTIYF.

The chain uses TRBV6-5 and TRBJ1-5, with 7 bases lining up with TRBD1. Germline V gene data show CDR1 as MNHEY and CDR2 as SVGAGI. This CDR3 is built from 16 residues. V trimming: 0 bases; J trimming: 1 base; junction bases outside the gene matches: 3. CDR3 region: CASSYSLDRSNQPQHF. The CDR3 coding sequence is TGTGCCAGCAGTTACTCACTGGACAGGAGCAATCAGCCCCAGCATTTT.

The V call is TRBV28, the J call TRBJ1-1; D is perhaps TRBD1 (5 bases). Germline CDR1 reads MDHEN; CDR2 reads SYDVKM. The V end was cut by 4 bases, the J end by 5 bases, with 17 bases between. The CDR3 runs 15 residues. The CDR3 sequence is CASSSYWGGRTEAFF. In nucleotides, the CDR3 is TGTGCCAGCAGTTCCTACTGGGGGGGTAGGACTGAAGCTTTCTTT.

The J gene is TRBJ1-5, the V gene TRBV6-5; TRBD1 agrees at 9 bases. CDR1 and CDR2 (germline): MNHEY, SVGAGI. V gave up 8 bases and J gave up 7 bases; unmatched junction bases: 12. The CDR3 sequence is 15 residues long. The CDR3 protein is CASSRGGTGNQPQHF. The CDR3 DNA reads TGTGCCAGCTCCAGGGGGGGGACAGGGAACCAGCCCCAGCATTTT.

The chain uses TRBV5-8 and TRBJ2-4; maybe TRBD1 (6 bases). CDR1 SGHTS and CDR2 YDEGEE come from the germline V gene. The CDR3 is made up of 14 amino acids. V was cut by 0 bases and J by 6 bases, with 10 bases left in between. CDR3 in amino acids: CASSLAGTPNIQYF. The CDR3 nucleotides are TGTGCCAGCAGCTTGGCAGGGACACCAAACATTCAGTACTTC.

The rearrangement links TRBV12-3 or TRBV12-4 to TRBJ1-2; no definite D call. V was shortened by 3 bases and J by 7 bases, with 6 bases between the two germline ends. CDR3 length: 11 residues. CDR3 DNA sequence: TGTGCCAGCAGTTTTACTGGTGGCTACACCTTC. Protein product: CASSFTGGYTF.

This clone appeared once. The chain couples TRBV19 to TRBJ1-2, with a weak D call TRBD1 (5 bases). The germline CDR1 and CDR2 sequences are LNHDA and SQIVND (reference sequence). The CDR3 sequence is 13 residues long. V lost 5 bases and J 3 bases, leaving 10 bases between the germline ends. In DNA, the CDR3 is TGTGCCAGTAGTCCCGACAGAGACTATGGCTACACCTTC. Protein: CASSPDRDYGYTF.

The chain uses TRBV11-2 and TRBJ2-3; D unresolved. CDR3 length: 13 residues. V lost 5 bases, J lost 5 bases, and 11 bases lay in between. CDR1 is SGHAT, CDR2 FQNNGV, per germline. CDR3 nucleotide sequence: TGTGCCAGCAGCATGTACGTCGGAGATACGCAGTATTTT. Its protein is CASSMYVGDTQYF.

The rearrangement links TRBV5-6 to TRBJ1-1; 7 nucleotides match TRBD1. J lost 5 bases, V lost 4 bases, and 5 bases had no gene match. This CDR3 has 13 residues. Looked up from germline, CDR1 is SGHDT and CDR2 is YYEEEE. Written as DNA, the CDR3 is TGTGCCAGCAGCCCGGGGACAGTGACTGAAGCTTTCTTT. It yields the protein CASSPGTVTEAFF.

The rearrangement links TRBV6-5 to TRBJ1-2; 7 nucleotides align to TRBD1. Germline V gives CDR1 MNHEY, CDR2 SVGAGI. The CDR3 is 15 amino acids. V shed 5 bases and J 6 bases; nucleotides not matched to a gene: 12. As DNA, the CDR3 is TGTGCCAGCAGTAATAGACAGGGTCTTCTGGATGGCTACACCTTC. Protein product: CASSNRQGLLDGYTF.